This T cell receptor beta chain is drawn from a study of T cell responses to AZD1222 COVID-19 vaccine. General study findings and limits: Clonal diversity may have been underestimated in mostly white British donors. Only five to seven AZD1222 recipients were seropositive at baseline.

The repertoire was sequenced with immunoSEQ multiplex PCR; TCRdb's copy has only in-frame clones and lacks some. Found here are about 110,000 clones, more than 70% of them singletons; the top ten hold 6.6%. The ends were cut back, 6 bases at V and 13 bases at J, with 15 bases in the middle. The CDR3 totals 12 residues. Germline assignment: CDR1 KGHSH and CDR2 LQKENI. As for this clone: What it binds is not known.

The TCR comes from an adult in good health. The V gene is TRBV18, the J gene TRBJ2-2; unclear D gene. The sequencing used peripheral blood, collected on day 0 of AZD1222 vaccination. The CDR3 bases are TGTGCCAGCTCGACCCCCAGCGATCGGCTGTTTTTT. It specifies CASSTPSDRLFF.